A selection of T cell receptor beta chains follows, all from one sample in a study of Graves' ophthalmopathy and Graves' hyperthyroidism. TCRdb recomputed calls from the multiplex PCR reads with MiXCR, one row per CDR3 protein. This table has 200,000 to 250,000 distinct CDR3 sequences, approximately 21% appearing once. Sequencing input: peripheral blood. These receptors all come from a woman aged 50 to 60 with Graves' ophthalmopathy. Both conserved end residues are part of each CDR3. The D gene is left open where the match is weak. Clone size is shown for a subset of rows, as once, few, many or a class of expanded clone.

d_call: -
j_call: TRBJ2-7
clone_size: many
v_call: TRBV20-1
cdr3_nt: TGCAGTGCTAGAGGTAGTCGCGACTCCGGCTACGAGCAGTACTTC
cdr3_aa: CSARGSRDSGYEQYF

d_call: -
j_call: TRBJ2-7
clone_size: -
v_call: TRBV6-5
cdr3_nt: TGTGCCAGCAGTTACTCGTCAGGGAACTCCTACGAGCAGTACTTC
cdr3_aa: CASSYSSGNSYEQYF

d_call: TRBD1
j_call: TRBJ1-2
clone_size: -
v_call: TRBV5-1
cdr3_nt: TGCGCCAGCAGCTCTACAACAGGGGCGCTTACCCCCTATGGCTACACCTTC
cdr3_aa: CASSSTTGALTPYGYTF

d_call: TRBD2
j_call: TRBJ2-5
clone_size: few
v_call: TRBV20-1
cdr3_nt: TGCAGTGCTAGACCCGGACTAGCTCAAGAGACCCAGTACTTC
cdr3_aa: CSARPGLAQETQYF

d_call: -
j_call: TRBJ1-4
clone_size: -
v_call: TRBV6-1
cdr3_nt: TGTGCCAGCAGTGAGGGGTCCAGAGGTGAAAAACTGTTTTTT
cdr3_aa: CASSEGSRGEKLFF

d_call: TRBD2
j_call: TRBJ2-7
clone_size: many
v_call: TRBV12-3/TRBV12-4
cdr3_nt: TGTGCCAGCACTCCAGGGACTACCTCCTACGAGCAGTACTTC
cdr3_aa: CASTPGTTSYEQYF

d_call: -
j_call: TRBJ2-6
clone_size: many
v_call: TRBV19
cdr3_nt: TGTGCCAGTAGTACAGAGGGCAGCGTCTCTGGGGCCAACGTCCTGACTTTC
cdr3_aa: CASSTEGSVSGANVLTF

d_call: TRBD1
j_call: TRBJ1-1
clone_size: many
v_call: TRBV28
cdr3_nt: TGTGCCAGCAGTTTATCGGACAGGGTCAACACTGAAGCTTTCTTT
cdr3_aa: CASSLSDRVNTEAFF

d_call: -
j_call: TRBJ2-7
clone_size: many
v_call: TRBV7-8
cdr3_nt: TGTGCCAGCACCACCTCTGGGGGGGCAGGGAAGCAGTACTTC
cdr3_aa: CASTTSGGAGKQYF

d_call: -
j_call: TRBJ2-5
clone_size: many
v_call: TRBV18
cdr3_nt: TGTGCCAGCTCACCACGGGCGGGGAGTGAAAACCAAGAAACCCAGTACTTC
cdr3_aa: CASSPRAGSENQETQYF

d_call: -
j_call: TRBJ1-2
clone_size: -
v_call: TRBV20-1
cdr3_nt: TGCAGTGCTAAGAGAGGGGAGGGCTACACCTTC
cdr3_aa: CSAKRGEGYTF

d_call: -
j_call: TRBJ1-5
clone_size: many
v_call: TRBV28
cdr3_nt: TGTGCCACCGTACGGGCCGAGGATCAGCCCCAGCATTTT
cdr3_aa: CATVRAEDQPQHF